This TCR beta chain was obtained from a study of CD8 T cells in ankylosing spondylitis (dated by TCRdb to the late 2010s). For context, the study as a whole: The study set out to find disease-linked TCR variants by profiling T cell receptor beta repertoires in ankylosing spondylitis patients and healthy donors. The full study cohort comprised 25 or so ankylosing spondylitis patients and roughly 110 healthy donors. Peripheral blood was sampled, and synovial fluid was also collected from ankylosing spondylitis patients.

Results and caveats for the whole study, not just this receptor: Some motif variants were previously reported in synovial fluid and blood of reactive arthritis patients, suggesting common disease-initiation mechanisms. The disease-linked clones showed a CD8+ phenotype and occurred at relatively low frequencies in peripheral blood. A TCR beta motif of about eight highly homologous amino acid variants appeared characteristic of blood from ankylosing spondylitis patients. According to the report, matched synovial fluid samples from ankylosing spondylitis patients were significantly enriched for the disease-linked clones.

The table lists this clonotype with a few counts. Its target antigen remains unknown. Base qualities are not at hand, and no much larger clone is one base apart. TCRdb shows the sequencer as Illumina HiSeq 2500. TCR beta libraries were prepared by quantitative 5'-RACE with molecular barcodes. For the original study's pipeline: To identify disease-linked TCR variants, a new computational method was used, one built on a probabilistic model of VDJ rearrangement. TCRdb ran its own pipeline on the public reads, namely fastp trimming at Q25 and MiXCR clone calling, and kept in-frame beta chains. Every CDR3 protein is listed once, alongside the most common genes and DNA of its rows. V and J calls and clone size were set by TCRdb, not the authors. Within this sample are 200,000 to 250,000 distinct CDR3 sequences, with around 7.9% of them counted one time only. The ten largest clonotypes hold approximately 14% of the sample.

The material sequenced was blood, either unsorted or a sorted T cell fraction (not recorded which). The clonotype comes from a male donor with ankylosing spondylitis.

The DNA is as follows: TGCGCCAGCAGCCAAGAGGGGCAGATTCTTCAGTACTTC. Protein translation: CASSQEGQILQYF. The chain is made from TRBV4-3 and TRBJ2-4, and the D gene may be TRBD1, 5 bases matching. The V end loses 0 bases and the J end loses 11 bases, and a stretch of 11 bases separates them. The cysteine opens and the phenylalanine closes a CDR3 of 13 amino acids. Solely the CDR3 DNA is kept, with 39 bases framed from the first base. The germline V gene provides CDR1 LGHNA and CDR2 YSLEER.